The source of this TCR beta chain is a study of T cells and Merkel cell carcinoma outcomes. The study, taken as a whole, reports: Reportedly, T-cell repertoire with density predicts Merkel cell carcinoma outcomes.

On this clone itself: The antigen is not known.

Assay used: immunoSEQ multiplex PCR; TCRdb lists only in-frame clones, some missing. The top ten clones hold around 8% of a sample with approximately 15,000 clones, 80% to 90% of them seen once. The CDR3 sequence is 15 residues long. Trimming at V came to 4 bases and at J to 2 bases, leaving 8 bases not matched to a gene. CDR1 is SGHRS and CDR2 is YFSETQ in the germline V gene. The chain employs TRBV5-1 and TRBJ2-5, with TRBD1 matching over 7 bases. The receptor was derived from a human donor with Merkel cell carcinoma. The sequencing sample was made of tumor tissue from Merkel cell carcinoma. The CDR3 reads CASSLQTGPQETQYF. The CDR3 nucleotides read TGCGCCAGCAGCCTCCAGACAGGGCCTCAAGAGACCCAGTACTTC. The whole variable domain, remainder taken from reference TRBV5-1 and TRBJ2-5, is KAGVTQTPRYLIKTRGQQVTLSCSPISGHRSVSWYQQTPGQGLQFLFEYFSETQRNKGNFPGRFSGRQFSNSRSEMNVSTLELGDSALYLCASSLQTGPQETQYFGPGTRLLVL.